This TCR beta chain was sequenced during a study of T cell repertoires in cytomegalovirus infection. On the study more broadly: From public TCR beta signatures came an indication of both CMV infection and matching HLA type. Findings of the study overall: CMV carriers having the relevant HLA were flagged by cumulative public TCR beta family frequency.

MiXCR, run by TCRdb on the reads, gives a single entry per CDR3 protein. The data show approximately 400,000 distinct CDR3 sequences, 31% seen once. Germline CDR1 and CDR2: SEHNR and FQNEAQ (reference sequence). The CDR3 has 15 residues. With regard to this clonotype: What it binds is not known. The junction differs from germline at one of its ends, possibly a read error.

Sequenced material: PBMCs. The TCR sequence derives from a human donor in good health (CMV status not recorded). Some clones in this sample may be carry-over from other donors' samples. The V call is TRBV7-9, the J call TRBJ2-6; either TRBD1 or TRBD2 may supply D (5 bases each). The CDR3 reads CASCLRGSGANVMTF. The CDR3 DNA sequence: TGTGCCAGCTGCCTGAGAGGGTCTGGGGCCAACGTCATGACTTTC.